The T cell receptor beta chain under discussion was sequenced for a study of blood T cell repertoires in COVID-19. The repertoire was sequenced with immunoSEQ multiplex PCR; TCRdb's copy has only in-frame clones and lacks some. The repertoire holds about 200,000 clones, with about 90% as singletons. The sequenced material came from peripheral blood. The origin of this receptor is a man between 18 and 35 years old with active or convalescent COVID-19.

Written as DNA, the CDR3 is TGCAGCGTGGGCCCGACAGCAAACTATGGCTACACCTTC. Protein sequence: CSVGPTANYGYTF. This chain joins TRBV29-1 and TRBJ1-2; D might be TRBD1 (5 bases). From germline, CDR1 is SQVTM and CDR2 ANQGSEA. The CDR3 is made up of 13 amino acids. The V and J ends lost 6 bases and 2 bases respectively, with 13 bases between them.